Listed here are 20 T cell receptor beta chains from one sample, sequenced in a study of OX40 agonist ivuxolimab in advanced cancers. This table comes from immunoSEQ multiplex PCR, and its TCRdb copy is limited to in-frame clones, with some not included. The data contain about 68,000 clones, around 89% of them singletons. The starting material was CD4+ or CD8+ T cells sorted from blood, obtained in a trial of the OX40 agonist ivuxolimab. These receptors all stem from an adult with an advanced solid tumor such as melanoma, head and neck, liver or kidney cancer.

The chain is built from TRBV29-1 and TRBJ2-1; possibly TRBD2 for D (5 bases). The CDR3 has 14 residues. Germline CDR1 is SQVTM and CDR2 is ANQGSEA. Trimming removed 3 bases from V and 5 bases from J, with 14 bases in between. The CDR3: CSVEGLAKNNEQFF. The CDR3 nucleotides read TGCAGCGTTGAGGGCCTAGCCAAGAACAATGAGCAGTTCTTC.

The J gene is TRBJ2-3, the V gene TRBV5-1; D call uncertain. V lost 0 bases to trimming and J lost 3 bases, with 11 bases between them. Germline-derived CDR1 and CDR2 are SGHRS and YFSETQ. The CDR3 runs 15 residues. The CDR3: CASSLAPLATDTQYF. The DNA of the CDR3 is TGCGCCAGCAGCTTGGCCCCGCTGGCGACAGATACGCAGTATTTT.

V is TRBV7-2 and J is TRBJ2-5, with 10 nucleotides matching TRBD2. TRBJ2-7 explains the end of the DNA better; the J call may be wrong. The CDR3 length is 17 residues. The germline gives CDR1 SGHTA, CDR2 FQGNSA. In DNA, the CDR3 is TGTGCCAGCAGCTTAGTCACCCCCTTAGCGGGAGGCCACGAGCAGTACTTC. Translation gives CASSLVTPLAGGHEQYF.

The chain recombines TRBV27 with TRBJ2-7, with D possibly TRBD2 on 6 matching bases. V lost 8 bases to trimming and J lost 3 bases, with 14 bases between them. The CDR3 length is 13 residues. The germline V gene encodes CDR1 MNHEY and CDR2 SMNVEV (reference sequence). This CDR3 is CASGSEGNYEQYF. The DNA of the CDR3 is TGTGCCAGCGGGTCGGAGGGCAACTACGAGCAGTACTTC.

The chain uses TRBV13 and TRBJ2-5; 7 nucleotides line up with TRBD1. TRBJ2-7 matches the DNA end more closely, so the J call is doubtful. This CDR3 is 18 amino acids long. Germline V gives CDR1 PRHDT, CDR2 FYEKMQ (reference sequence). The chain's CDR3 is CASSAQMTFTGADGEQYF. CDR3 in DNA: TGTGCCAGCAGCGCCCAGATGACCTTTACAGGGGCCGACGGCGAGCAGTACTTC.

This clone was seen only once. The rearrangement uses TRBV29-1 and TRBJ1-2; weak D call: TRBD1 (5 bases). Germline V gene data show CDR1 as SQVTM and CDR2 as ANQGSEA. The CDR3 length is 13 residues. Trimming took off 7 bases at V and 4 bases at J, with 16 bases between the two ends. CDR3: CSARHIGGYGYTF. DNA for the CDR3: TGCAGCGCTCGTCACATTGGGGGCTATGGCTACACCTTC.

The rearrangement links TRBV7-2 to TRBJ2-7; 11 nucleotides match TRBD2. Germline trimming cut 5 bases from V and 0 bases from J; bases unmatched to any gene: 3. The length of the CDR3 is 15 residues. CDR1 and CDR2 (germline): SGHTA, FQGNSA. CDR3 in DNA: TGTGCCAGCAGCGAAACTAGCGGGGGCTCCTACGAGCAGTACTTC. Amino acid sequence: CASSETSGGSYEQYF.

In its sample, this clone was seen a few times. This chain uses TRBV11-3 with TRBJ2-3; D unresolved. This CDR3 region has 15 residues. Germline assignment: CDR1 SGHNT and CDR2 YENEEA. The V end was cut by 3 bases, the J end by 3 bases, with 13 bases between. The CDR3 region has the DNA TGTGCCAGCAGCTTGCGCGGAGTGAATACAGATACGCAGTATTTT. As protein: CASSLRGVNTDTQYF.

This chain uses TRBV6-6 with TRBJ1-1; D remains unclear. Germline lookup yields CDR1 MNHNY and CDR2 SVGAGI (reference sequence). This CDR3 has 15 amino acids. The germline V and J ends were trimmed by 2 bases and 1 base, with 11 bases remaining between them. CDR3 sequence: CASSYGSPPNTEAFF. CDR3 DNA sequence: TGTGCCAGCAGTTACGGATCTCCCCCGAACACTGAAGCTTTCTTT.

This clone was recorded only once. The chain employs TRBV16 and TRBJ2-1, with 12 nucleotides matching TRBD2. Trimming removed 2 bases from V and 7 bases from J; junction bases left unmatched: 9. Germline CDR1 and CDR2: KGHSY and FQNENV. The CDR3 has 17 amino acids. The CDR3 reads CASSQPSGRALSNEQFF. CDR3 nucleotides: TGTGCCAGCAGCCAACCTAGCGGGAGGGCCCTTAGTAATGAGCAGTTCTTC.

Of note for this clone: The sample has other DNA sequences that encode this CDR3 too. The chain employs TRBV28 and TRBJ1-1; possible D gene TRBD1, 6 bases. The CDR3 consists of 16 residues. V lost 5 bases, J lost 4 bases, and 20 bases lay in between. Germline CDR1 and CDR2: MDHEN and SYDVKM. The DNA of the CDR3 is TGTGCCAGCAGTCCCAGCAGGGGAGCATCCCTCACTGAAGCTTTCTTT. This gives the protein CASSPSRGASLTEAFF.

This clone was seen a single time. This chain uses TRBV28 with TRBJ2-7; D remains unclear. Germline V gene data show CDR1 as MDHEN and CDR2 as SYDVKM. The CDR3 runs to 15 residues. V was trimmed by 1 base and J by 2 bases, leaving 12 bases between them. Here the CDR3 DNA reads TGTGCCAGCAGTTTATCAGGCAGTGGGACCTACGAGCAGTACTTC. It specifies CASSLSGSGTYEQYF. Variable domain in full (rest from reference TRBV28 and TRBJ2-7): DVKVTQSSRYLVKRTGEKVFLECVQDMDHENMFWYRQDPGLGLRLIYFSYDVKMKEKGDIPEGYSVSREKKERFSLILESASTNQTSMYLCASSLSGSGTYEQYFGPGTRLTVT.

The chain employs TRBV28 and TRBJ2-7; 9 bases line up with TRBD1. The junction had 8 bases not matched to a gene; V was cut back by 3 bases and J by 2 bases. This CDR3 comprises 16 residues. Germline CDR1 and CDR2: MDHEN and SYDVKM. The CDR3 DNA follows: TGTGCCAGCAGTTTTGGCAGGGACAGGGAGACCTACGAGCAGTACTTC. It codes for CASSFGRDRETYEQYF.

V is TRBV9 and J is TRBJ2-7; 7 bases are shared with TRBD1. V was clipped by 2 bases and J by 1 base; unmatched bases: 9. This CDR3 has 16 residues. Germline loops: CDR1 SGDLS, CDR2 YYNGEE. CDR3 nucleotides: TGTGCCAGCAGCGTGACCGACAGGGTTGGATCCTACGAGCAGTACTTC. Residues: CASSVTDRVGSYEQYF.

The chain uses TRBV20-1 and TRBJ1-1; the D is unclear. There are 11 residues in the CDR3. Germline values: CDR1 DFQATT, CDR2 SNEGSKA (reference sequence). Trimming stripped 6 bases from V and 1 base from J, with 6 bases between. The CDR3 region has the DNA TGCAGTGCGACAAGGAACACTGAAGCTTTCTTT. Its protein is CSATRNTEAFF.

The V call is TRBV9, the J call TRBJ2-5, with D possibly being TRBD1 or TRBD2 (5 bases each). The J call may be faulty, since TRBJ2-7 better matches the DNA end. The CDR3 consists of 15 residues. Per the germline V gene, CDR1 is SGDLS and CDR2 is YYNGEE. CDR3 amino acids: CASNRGDDSNYEQYF. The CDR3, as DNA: TGTGCCAGCAATCGGGGCGATGACAGCAACTACGAGCAGTACTTC.

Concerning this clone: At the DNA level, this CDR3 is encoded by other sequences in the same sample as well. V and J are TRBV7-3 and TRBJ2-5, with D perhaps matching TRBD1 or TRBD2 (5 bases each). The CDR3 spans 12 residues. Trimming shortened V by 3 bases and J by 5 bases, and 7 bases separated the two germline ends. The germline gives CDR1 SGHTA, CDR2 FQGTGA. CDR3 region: CASSFGGETQYF. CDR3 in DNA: TGTGCCAGCAGCTTTGGGGGTGAGACCCAGTACTTC.

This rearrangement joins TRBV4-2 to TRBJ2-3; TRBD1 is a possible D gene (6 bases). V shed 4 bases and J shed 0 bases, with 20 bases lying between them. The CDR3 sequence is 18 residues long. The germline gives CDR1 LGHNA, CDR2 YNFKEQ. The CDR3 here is CASSRKTGETLSTDTQYF. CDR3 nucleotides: TGTGCCAGCAGCCGTAAGACAGGTGAAACCCTTAGCACAGATACGCAGTATTTT.

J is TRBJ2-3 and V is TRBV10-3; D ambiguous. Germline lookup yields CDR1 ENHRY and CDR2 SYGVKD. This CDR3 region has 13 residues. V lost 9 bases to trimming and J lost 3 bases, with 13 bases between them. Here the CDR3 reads CAIRVGLTDTQYF. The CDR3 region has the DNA TGTGCCATAAGAGTAGGATTGACAGATACGCAGTATTTT.

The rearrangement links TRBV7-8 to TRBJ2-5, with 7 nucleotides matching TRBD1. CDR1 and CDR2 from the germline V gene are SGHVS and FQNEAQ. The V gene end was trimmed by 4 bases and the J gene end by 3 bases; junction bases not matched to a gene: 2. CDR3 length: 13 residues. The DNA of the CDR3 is TGTGCCAGCAGCTCGGGACAGAAAGAGACCCAGTACTTC. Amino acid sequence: CASSSGQKETQYF.